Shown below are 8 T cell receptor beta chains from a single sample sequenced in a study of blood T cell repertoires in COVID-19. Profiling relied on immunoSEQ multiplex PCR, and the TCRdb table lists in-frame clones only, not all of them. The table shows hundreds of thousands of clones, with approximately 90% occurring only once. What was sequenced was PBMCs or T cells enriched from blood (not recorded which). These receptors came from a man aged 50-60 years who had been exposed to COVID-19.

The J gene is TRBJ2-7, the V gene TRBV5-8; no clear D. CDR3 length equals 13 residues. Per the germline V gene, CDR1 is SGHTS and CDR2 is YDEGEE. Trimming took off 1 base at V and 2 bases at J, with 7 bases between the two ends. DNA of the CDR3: TGTGCCAGCAGCTTGATTAGTCCCTACGAGCAGTACGTC. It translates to CASSLISPYEQYV.

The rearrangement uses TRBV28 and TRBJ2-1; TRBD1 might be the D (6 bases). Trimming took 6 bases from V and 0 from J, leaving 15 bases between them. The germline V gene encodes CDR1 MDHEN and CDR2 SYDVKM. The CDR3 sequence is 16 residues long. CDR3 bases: TGTGCCAGCAGCGAAAGGGACATAACCTCCTACAATGAGCAGTTCTTC. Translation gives CASSERDITSYNEQFF.

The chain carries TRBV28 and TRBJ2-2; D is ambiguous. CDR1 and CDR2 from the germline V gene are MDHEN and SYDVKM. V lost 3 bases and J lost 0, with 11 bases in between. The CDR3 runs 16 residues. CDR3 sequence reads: CASSFRTVANTGELFF. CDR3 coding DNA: TGTGCCAGCAGTTTCAGAACAGTCGCGAACACCGGGGAGCTGTTTTTT.

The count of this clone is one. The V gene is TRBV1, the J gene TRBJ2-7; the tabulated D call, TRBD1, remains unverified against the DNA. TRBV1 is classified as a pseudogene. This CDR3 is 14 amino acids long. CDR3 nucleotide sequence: TGCACCAGCAGCCTTCGCACAGATTTCTACGAGCAGTACGTC. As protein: CTSSLRTDFYEQYV.

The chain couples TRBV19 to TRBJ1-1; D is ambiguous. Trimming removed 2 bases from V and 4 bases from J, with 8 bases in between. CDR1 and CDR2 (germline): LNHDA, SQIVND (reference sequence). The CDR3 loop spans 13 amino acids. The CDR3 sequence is CASSITGGTEAFF. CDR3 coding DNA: TGTGCCAGTAGTATAACCGGAGGCACTGAAGCTTTCTTT. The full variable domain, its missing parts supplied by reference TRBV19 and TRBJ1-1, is DGGITQSPKYLFRKEGQNVTLSCEQNLNHDAMYWYRQDPGQGLRLIYYSQIVNDFQKGDIAEGYSVSREKKESFPLTVTSAQKNPTAFYLCASSITGGTEAFFGQGTRLTVV.

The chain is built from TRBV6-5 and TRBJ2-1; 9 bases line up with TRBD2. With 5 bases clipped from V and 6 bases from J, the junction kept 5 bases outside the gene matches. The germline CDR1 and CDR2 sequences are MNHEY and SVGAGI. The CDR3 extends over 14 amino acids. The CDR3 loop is CASSPISGSNEQFF. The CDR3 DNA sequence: TGTGCCAGCAGTCCCATTAGCGGGAGCAATGAGCAGTTCTTC.

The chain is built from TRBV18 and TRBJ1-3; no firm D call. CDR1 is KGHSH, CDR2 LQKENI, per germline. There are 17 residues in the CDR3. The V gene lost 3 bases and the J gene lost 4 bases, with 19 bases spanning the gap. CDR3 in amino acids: CASSPTAGVVAGNTIYF. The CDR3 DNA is TGTGCCAGCTCACCGACGGCCGGGGTAGTGGCGGGAAACACCATATATTTT.

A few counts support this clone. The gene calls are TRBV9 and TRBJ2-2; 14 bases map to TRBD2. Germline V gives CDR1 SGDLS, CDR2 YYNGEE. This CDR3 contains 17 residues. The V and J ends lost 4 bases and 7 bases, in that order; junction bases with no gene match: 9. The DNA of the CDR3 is TGTGCCAGCAGCCCTAGACTAGCGGGAGGGCAAAGCGGGGAGCTGTTTTTT. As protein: CASSPRLAGGQSGELFF.